The clone carrying this TCR beta chain was recorded a few times. The antigen is undetermined. The data belong to a study of response to subunit inactivated influenza vaccine. The CDR3 runs 14 residues. V lost 3 bases and J 7 bases, leaving 16 bases between the germline ends. The germline V gene encodes CDR1 GTSNPN and CDR2 SVGIG (reference sequence). The study, taken as a whole, reports: Authors proposed each seasonal influenza vaccination draws in few new T cells.

TCRdb independently ran MiXCR on the RT-PCR reads; one entry per CDR3 protein. The table lists 610,000 or so distinct CDR3 sequences, 14% of them singletons. The sample in question was PBMCs from blood, obtained about 11 days after vaccination. The gene calls are TRBV30 and TRBJ2-1; D may correspond to TRBD1 or TRBD2 (5 bases each). The TCR comes from a man aged 50-59 years who received an inactivated influenza vaccine. The CDR3 nucleotides are TGTGCCTGGAGATTACAGGACTTCGCGAATGAGCAGTTCTTC. It encodes CAWRLQDFANEQFF.